Given below is one TCR beta chain in context. The protocol was immunoSEQ multiplex PCR, while the TCRdb copy is restricted to in-frame clones and leaves out a portion. The sample includes around 250,000 clones, 82% seen only once; the top ten take less than 4%. The data belong to a study of blood T cell repertoires in COVID-19. Overall study context: COVID-19 samples, acute and convalescent, were from the United States, Italy and Spain.

Germline loops: CDR1 SGHAT, CDR2 FQNNGV. This CDR3 comprises 16 residues. J lost 0 bases, V lost 4 bases, and 5 bases had no gene match. The chain is built from TRBV11-2 and TRBJ2-3; TRBD1 matches at 9 bases. This receptor was identified in a young woman with acute or convalescent COVID-19. Sequenced material: peripheral blood. CDR3 protein: CASSSTGGSSTDTQYF. For the CDR3, the DNA is TGTGCCAGCAGCTCAACAGGGGGCTCTAGCACAGATACGCAGTATTTT.